The rows below give T cell receptor beta chains drawn from one sample of a study of shared clonotypes between healthy human individuals. Generated by immunoSEQ multiplex PCR, the TCRdb table keeps only in-frame clones and is missing some. The data hold roughly 500,000 clones, with 90% to 96% observed a single time. Material: naive CD4+ T cells sorted from blood. These receptors originate from a woman between 25 and 40 years old in good health. The CDR3 runs from the conserved cysteine through the conserved F or W. A D gene is named only where the DNA matches it firmly. Expanded clones are given a class, and other clones once, few, many or no size at all.

abundance,j_gene,v_gene,d_gene,CDR3nt,CDR3aa
-,TRBJ1-1,TRBV18,-,TGTGCCAGCTCACCACCCACGGCCATGAACACTGAAGCTTTCTTT,CASSPPTAMNTEAFF
-,TRBJ2-5,TRBV5-1,TRBD2,TGCGCCAGCAGCTTTAGGGGCGGGAGAGGTGAGACCCAGTACTTC,CASSFRGGRGETQYF
-,TRBJ2-7,TRBV5-1,-,TGCGCCAGCAGTACAGCGAGTCACTCCTACGAGCAGTACTTC,CASSTASHSYEQYF
-,TRBJ2-5,TRBV5-1,TRBD2,TGCGCCAGCAGCGAGGACGGGGGGGAGACCCAGTACTTC,CASSEDGGETQYF
-,TRBJ2-4,TRBV18,TRBD2,TGTGCCAGCTCCCGCTCGGGACTAGCGGGTAATAAGGAGGGCATTCAGTACTTC,CASSRSGLAGNKEGIQYF
-,TRBJ2-7,TRBV6-5,TRBD2,TGTGCCAGCAGTTACTACCCGGGAGGTCGCGAGCAGTACTTC,CASSYYPGGREQYF
-,TRBJ1-6,TRBV11-1,-,TGTGCCAGCATGGGAAATTCACCCCTCCACTTT,CASMGNSPLHF
-,TRBJ2-7,TRBV5-1,TRBD2,TGCGCCAGCAGCCTGACTAGCGGGGTCCTCTACGAGCAGTACTTC,CASSLTSGVLYEQYF
-,TRBJ2-7,TRBV27,TRBD2,TGTGCCAGCAGTCCCTCTAGCGGGGCTCCCTACGAGCAGTACTTC,CASSPSSGAPYEQYF
-,TRBJ2-7,TRBV11-2,-,TGTGCCAGCAGCTTACTCTCCGGGACGGGACCCTACGAGCAGTACTTC,CASSLLSGTGPYEQYF
-,TRBJ2-7,TRBV19,-,TGTGCCAGTAGTGTACACGGATCCTACGAGCAGTACTTC,CASSVHGSYEQYF
-,TRBJ2-3,TRBV6-6,TRBD1,TGTGCCAGCAGTCACCGGGACAGGGGACTCTCAGATACGCAGTATTTT,CASSHRDRGLSDTQYF
-,TRBJ1-2,TRBV4-1,-,TGCGCCAGCAGCCACAAGCCCAGGGGAAAGGACTATGGCTACACCTTC,CASSHKPRGKDYGYTF
-,TRBJ2-7,TRBV28,TRBD1,TGTGCCAGCAGACCTCCCGGGACAGGGGGCTACGAGCAGTACTTC,CASRPPGTGGYEQYF
-,TRBJ2-5,TRBV5-4,TRBD1,TGTGCCAGCAGCGGGGACAGGGGGTGGGAGACCCAGTACTTC,CASSGDRGWETQYF
-,TRBJ2-1,TRBV27,TRBD2,TGTGCCAGCAGTCTGCTAGCGGGGGGTTACAATGAGCAGTTCTTC,CASSLLAGGYNEQFF
-,TRBJ2-7,TRBV28,TRBD2,TGTGCCAGCAGTCCGGGGGGACCCCTCACGGGGGAGCAGTACTTC,CASSPGGPLTGEQYF
-,TRBJ1-2,TRBV9,TRBD1,TGTGCCAGCAGCGCCACAGGGGTAGATGGCTACACCTTC,CASSATGVDGYTF
-,TRBJ1-3,TRBV28,-,TGTGCCAGCAGAGGAGGGACGATACTGAGAAACACCATATATTTT,CASRGGTILRNTIYF
-,TRBJ1-5,TRBV2,-,TGTGCCAGCAGGGCGACACGGAGTGGTATGCCCCAGCATTTT,CASRATRSGMPQHF
-,TRBJ1-2,TRBV28,-,TGTGCCAGCAGTACCGGGCCCAACTATGGCTACACCTTC,CASSTGPNYGYTF
once,TRBJ1-5,TRBV10-3,TRBD1,TGTGCCATCAGTGAGCCAGGGACAGCCAAGGGTCAGCCCCAGCATTTT,CAISEPGTAKGQPQHF
-,TRBJ2-7,TRBV4-1,TRBD1,TGCGCCAGCAGCCAAGTTCACGATGGGACAGGGACCTACGAGCAGTACTTC,CASSQVHDGTGTYEQYF
-,TRBJ2-3,TRBV28,-,TGTGCCAGCAGTCTCTTAGTAAAGAGCACAGATACGCAGTATTTT,CASSLLVKSTDTQYF
-,TRBJ2-7,TRBV28,-,TGTGCCAGCAGAGGTCCCGGGGTCCCCCCCTACGAGCAGTACTTC,CASRGPGVPPYEQYF
-,TRBJ1-5,TRBV18,TRBD1,TGTGCCAGTTCCCAGGGGGCGTCTCAGCCCCAGCATTTT,CASSQGASQPQHF
-,TRBJ1-5,TRBV28,-,TGTGCCAGCAGTTCGGGGTATCTCAGCAATCAGCCCCAGCATTTT,CASSSGYLSNQPQHF
-,TRBJ2-2,TRBV5-1,-,TGCGCCAGCAGCTTGGGCCCAACCGGGGAGCTGTTTTTT,CASSLGPTGELFF
-,TRBJ1-5,TRBV28,-,TGTGCCAGCAGGGGGCAGGGGTTATCCCTAAACAATCAGCCCCAGCATTTT,CASRGQGLSLNNQPQHF
once,TRBJ1-3,TRBV18,-,TGTGCCAGCTCACCAGTAGAAGGAAACACCATATATTTT,CASSPVEGNTIYF
-,TRBJ1-3,TRBV29-1,-,TGCATCTCCCCTGATGGGTCTGGAAACACCATATATTTT,CISPDGSGNTIYF
-,TRBJ1-1,TRBV29-1,-,TGCAGCGTTGACGTCCGGGATACTGAAGCTTTCTTT,CSVDVRDTEAFF
once,TRBJ2-7,TRBV1,-,TGCACCAGCAGCGCCCGGGACCTGATAGCGGGAGGAACCTACGAGCAGTACTTC,CTSSARDLIAGGTYEQYF